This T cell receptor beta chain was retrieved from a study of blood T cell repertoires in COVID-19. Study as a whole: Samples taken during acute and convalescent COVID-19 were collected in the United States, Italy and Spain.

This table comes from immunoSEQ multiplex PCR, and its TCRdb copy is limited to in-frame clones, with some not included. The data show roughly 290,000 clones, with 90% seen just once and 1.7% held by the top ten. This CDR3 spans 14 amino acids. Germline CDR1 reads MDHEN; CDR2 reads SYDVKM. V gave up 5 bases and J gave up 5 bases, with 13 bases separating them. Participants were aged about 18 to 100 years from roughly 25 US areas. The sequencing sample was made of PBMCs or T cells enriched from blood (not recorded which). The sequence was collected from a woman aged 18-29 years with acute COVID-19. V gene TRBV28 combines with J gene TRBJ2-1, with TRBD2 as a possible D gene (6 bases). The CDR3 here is CASSLAAGNNEQFF. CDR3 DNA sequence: TGTGCCAGCAGTCTTGCGGCGGGGAACAATGAGCAGTTCTTC.